This entry concerns a single T cell receptor (beta chain). This entry is derived from a study of blood T cell repertoires in COVID-19. Overall study context: Italy, Spain and the United States were the sources of the convalescent and acute COVID-19 samples. PBMCs, B-cell-depleted T cells, or T cells were the source of the cDNA or gDNA that made up the material.

In the study's own analysis: Amplification of reference gene primers provided the estimated nucleated cell counts. Only in-frame clones appear in the TCRdb table, and some are missing; sequencing was by immunoSEQ multiplex PCR. V and J calls and clone size follow that table, whereas D and trimming were derived from the DNA. The table shows 180,000 or so clones, with roughly three quarters occurring only once. The germline V gene has CDR1 SGHTA and CDR2 FQGTGA. The CDR3 loop spans 16 amino acids. Trimming removed 2 bases from V and 2 bases from J; junction bases left unmatched: 4. The material sequenced was peripheral blood. V is TRBV7-3 and J is TRBJ2-2, with 8 bases matching TRBD2. This receptor was identified in a woman between 50 and 59 years old with active or convalescent COVID-19. DNA of the CDR3: TGTGCCAGCAGCTTATCTAGCGGGCGAAACACCGGGGAGCTGTTTTTT. Translating it yields CASSLSSGRNTGELFF.